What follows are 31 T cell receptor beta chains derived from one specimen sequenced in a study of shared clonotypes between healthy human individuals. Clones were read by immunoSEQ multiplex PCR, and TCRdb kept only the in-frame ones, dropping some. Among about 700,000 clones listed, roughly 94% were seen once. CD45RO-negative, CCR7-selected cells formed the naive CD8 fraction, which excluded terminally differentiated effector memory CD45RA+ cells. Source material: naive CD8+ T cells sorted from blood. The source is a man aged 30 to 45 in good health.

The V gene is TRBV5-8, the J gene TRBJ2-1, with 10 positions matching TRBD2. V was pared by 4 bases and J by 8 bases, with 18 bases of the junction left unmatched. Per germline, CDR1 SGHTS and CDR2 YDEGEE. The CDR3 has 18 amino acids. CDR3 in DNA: TGTGCCAGCAGCCCAGAAAATCGCCTAGCGGGAGAATTGGATGAGCAGTTCTTC. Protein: CASSPENRLAGELDEQFF.

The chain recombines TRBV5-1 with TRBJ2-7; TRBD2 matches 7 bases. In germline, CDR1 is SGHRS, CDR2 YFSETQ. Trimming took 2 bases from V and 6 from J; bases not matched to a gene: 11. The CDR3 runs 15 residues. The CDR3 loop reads CASSFTSERGSEQYF. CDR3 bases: TGCGCCAGCAGCTTTACTAGCGAAAGGGGCTCCGAGCAGTACTTC.

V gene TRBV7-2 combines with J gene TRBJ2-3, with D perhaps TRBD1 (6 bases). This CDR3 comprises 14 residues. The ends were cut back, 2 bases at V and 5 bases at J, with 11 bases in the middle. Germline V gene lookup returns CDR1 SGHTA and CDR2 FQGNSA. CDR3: CASSLYRDVDTQYF. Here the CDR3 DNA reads TGTGCCAGCAGCTTATACAGGGATGTAGATACGCAGTATTTT.

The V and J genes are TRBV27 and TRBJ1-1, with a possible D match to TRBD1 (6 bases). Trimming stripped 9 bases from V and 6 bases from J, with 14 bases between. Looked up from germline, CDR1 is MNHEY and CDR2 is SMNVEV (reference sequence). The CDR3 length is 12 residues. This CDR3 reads CASHTGRAEAFF. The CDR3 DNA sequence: TGTGCCAGTCATACAGGGAGGGCTGAAGCTTTCTTT.

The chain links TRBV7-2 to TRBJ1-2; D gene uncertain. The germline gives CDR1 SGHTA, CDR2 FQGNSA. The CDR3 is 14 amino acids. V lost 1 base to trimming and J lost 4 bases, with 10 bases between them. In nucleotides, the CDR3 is TGTGCCAGCAGCTTAGTTCCCGAGAGCTATGGCTACACCTTC. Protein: CASSLVPESYGYTF.

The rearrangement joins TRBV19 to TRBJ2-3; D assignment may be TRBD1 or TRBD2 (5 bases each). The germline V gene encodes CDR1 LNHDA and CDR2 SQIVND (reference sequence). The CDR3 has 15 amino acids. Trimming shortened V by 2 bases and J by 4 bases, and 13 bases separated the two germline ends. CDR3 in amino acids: CASSIWGYRADTQYF. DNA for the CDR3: TGTGCCAGTAGTATATGGGGGTACCGCGCAGATACGCAGTATTTT.

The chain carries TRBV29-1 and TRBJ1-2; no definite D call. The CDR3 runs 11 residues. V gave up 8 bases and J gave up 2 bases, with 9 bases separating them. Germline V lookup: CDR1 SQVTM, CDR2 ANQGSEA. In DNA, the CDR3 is TGCAGCCTGGGCGAAAACTATGGCTACACCTTC. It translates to CSLGENYGYTF. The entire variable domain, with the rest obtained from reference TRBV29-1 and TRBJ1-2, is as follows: SAVISQKPSRDICQRGTSLTIQCQVDSQVTMMFWYRQQPGQSLTLIATANQGSEATYESGFVIDKFPISRPNLTFSTLTVSNMSPEDSSIYLCSLGENYGYTFGSGTRLTVV.

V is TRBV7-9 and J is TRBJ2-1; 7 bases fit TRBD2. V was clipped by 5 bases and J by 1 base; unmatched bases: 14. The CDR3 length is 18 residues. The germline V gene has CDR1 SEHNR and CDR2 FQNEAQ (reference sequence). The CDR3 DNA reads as TGTGCCAGCAGCCCCAAGGGGCGGGAGCCCCCGTCCTACAATGAGCAGTTCTTC. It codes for CASSPKGREPPSYNEQFF.

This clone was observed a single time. Written as DNA, the CDR3 is TGTGCCATCAGTGGTAGGGCCGGCACCTACGAGCAGTACTTC. Translating gives CAISGRAGTYEQYF. V is TRBV10-3 and J is TRBJ2-7; D is undetermined. V was pared by 4 bases and J by 2 bases, with 12 bases between. The CDR3 totals 14 residues. Looked up from germline, CDR1 is ENHRY and CDR2 is SYGVKD.

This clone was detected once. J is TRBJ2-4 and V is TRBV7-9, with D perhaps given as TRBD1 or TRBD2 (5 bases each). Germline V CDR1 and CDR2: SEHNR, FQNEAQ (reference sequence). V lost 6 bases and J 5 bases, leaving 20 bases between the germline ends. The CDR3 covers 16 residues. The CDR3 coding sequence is TGTGCCAGCAGTCCCCCCTTGGCAGGGCGGGAAAACATTCAGTACTTC. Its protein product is CASSPPLAGRENIQYF.

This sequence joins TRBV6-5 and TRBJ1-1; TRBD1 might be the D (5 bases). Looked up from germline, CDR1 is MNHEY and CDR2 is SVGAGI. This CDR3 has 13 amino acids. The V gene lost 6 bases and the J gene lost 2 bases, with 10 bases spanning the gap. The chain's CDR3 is CASRTGLNTEAFF. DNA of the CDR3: TGTGCCAGCAGAACAGGCCTTAACACTGAAGCTTTCTTT.

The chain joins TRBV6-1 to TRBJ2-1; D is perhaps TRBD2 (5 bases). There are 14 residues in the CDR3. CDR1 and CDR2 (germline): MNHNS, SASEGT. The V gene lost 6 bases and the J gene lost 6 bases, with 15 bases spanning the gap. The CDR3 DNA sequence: TGTGCCAGCAGCAAGCTAGGTGAGGGCAATGAGCAGTTCTTC. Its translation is CASSKLGEGNEQFF.

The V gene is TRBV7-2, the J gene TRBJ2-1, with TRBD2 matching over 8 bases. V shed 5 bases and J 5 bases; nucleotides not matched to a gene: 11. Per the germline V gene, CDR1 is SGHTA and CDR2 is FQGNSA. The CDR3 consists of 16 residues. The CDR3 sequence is CASSQSGAGDNNEQFF. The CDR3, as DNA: TGTGCCAGCAGCCAATCAGGAGCGGGAGATAACAATGAGCAGTTCTTC.

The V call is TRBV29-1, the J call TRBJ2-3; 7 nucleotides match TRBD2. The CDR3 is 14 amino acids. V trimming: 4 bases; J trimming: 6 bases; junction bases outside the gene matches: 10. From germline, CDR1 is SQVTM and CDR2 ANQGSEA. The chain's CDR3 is CSVVLAGVLDTQYF. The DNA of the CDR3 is TGCAGCGTTGTCCTCGCGGGAGTTTTGGATACGCAGTATTTT.

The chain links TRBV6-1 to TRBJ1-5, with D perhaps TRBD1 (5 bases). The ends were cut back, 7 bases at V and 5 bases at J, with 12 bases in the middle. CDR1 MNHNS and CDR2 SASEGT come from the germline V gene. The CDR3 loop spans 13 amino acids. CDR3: CASMDGDYQPQHF. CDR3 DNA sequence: TGTGCCAGCATGGACGGGGACTATCAGCCCCAGCATTTT.

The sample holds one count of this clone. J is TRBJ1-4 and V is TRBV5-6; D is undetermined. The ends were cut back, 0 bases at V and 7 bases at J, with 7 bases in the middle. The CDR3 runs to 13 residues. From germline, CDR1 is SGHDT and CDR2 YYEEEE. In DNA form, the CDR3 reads TGTGCCAGCAGCTTGGCCGCAGGTGAAAAACTGTTTTTT. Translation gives CASSLAAGEKLFF.

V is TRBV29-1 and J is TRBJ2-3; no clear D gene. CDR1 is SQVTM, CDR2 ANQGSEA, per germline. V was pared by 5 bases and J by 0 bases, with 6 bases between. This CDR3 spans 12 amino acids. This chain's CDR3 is CSVMLSTDTQYF. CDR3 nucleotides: TGCAGCGTTATGCTCAGCACAGATACGCAGTATTTT.

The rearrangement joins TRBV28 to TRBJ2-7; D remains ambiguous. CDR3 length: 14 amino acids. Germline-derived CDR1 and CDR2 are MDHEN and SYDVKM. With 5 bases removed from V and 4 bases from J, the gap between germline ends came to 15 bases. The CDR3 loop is CASSGPSVPYEQYF. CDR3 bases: TGTGCCAGCAGTGGACCCTCCGTGCCATACGAGCAGTACTTC.

CDR3 in DNA: TGTGCCAGCAGCACCCCTCAGGGGATAGGCAAAAACATTCAGTACTTC. Translated, it gives CASSTPQGIGKNIQYF. The rearrangement links TRBV7-9 to TRBJ2-4, with D possibly matching TRBD1 (6 bases). The V gene lost 5 bases and the J gene lost 3 bases, with 17 bases spanning the gap. CDR1 is SEHNR, CDR2 FQNEAQ, per germline (reference sequence). The CDR3 is 16 residues long.

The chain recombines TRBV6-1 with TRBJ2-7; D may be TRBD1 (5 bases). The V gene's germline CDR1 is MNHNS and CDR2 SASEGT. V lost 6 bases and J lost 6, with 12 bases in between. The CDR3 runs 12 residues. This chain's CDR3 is CASRDNSGEQYF. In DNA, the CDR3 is TGTGCCAGCAGGGACAACAGTGGCGAGCAGTACTTC.

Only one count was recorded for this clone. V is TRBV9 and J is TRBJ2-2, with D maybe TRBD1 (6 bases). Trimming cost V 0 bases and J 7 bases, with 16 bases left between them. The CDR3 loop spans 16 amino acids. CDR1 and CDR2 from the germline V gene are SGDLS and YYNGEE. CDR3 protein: CASSVGGHPPSGELFF. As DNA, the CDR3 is TGTGCCAGCAGCGTAGGGGGGCACCCGCCTAGCGGGGAGCTGTTTTTT.

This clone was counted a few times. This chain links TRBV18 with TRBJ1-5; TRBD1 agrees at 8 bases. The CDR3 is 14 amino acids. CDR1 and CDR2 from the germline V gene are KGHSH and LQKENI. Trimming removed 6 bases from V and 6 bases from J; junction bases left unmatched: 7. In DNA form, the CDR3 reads TGTGCCAGCTCGCCGGGACAGGCGGCTCAGCCCCAGCATTTT. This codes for CASSPGQAAQPQHF.

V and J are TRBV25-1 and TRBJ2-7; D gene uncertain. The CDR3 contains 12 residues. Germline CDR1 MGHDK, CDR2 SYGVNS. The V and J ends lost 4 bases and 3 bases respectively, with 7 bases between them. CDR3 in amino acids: CASSVLSYEQYF. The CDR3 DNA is TGTGCCAGCAGTGTGCTGAGCTACGAGCAGTACTTC.

CDR3 protein: CASSLSFGLAGPYNEQFF. The CDR3, as DNA: TGCGCCAGCAGCTTGAGCTTCGGACTAGCGGGACCCTACAATGAGCAGTTCTTC. The chain is built from TRBV5-1 and TRBJ2-1; 12 positions agree with TRBD2. The CDR3 spans 18 residues. V trimming: 1 base; J trimming: 2 bases; junction bases outside the gene matches: 7. The germline V gene encodes CDR1 SGHRS and CDR2 YFSETQ.

The CDR3 DNA is TGTGCCAGCAGCTTGGGGACCAGAGGGGCCGGGGGATATGGCTACACCTTC. Amino acids: CASSLGTRGAGGYGYTF. The V and J genes are TRBV5-4 and TRBJ1-2, with D tentatively TRBD1 (5 bases). Germline V lookup: CDR1 SGHNT, CDR2 YYREEE (reference sequence). This CDR3 spans 17 amino acids. Trimming shortened V by 0 bases and J by 5 bases, and 20 bases separated the two germline ends.

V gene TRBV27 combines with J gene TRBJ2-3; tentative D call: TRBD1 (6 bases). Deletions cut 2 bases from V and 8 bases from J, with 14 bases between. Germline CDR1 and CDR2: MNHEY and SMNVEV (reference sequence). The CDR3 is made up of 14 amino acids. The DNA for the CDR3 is TGTGCCAGCAGTTTAACCCCAGGGGTCGGTACGCAGTATTTT. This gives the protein CASSLTPGVGTQYF.

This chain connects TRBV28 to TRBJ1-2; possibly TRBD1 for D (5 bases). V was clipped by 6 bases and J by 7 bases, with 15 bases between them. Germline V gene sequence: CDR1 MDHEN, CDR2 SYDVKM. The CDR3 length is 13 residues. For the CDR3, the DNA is TGTGCCAGCAGCTCACAGGTTATCTTTGGCTACACCTTC. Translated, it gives CASSSQVIFGYTF.

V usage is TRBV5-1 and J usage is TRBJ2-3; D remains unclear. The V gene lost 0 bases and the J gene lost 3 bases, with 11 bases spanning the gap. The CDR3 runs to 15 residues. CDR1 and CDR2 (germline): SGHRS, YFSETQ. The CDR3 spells CASSLVVSLTDTQYF. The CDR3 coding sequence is TGCGCCAGCAGCTTGGTGGTCAGTTTAACAGATACGCAGTATTTT.

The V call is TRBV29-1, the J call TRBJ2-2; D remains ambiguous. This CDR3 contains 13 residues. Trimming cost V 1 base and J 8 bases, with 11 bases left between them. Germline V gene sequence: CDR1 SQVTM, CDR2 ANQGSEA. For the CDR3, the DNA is TGCAGCGTTGAAGGGACCACCTTGGGGGAGCTGTTTTTT. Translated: CSVEGTTLGELFF.

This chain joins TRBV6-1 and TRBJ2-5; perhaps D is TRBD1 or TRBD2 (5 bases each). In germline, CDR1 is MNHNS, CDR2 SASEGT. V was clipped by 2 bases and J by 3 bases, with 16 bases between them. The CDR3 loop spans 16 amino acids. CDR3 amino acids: CASSEYGGVGEETQYF. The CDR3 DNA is TGTGCCAGCAGTGAATATGGGGGTGTAGGAGAAGAGACCCAGTACTTC.

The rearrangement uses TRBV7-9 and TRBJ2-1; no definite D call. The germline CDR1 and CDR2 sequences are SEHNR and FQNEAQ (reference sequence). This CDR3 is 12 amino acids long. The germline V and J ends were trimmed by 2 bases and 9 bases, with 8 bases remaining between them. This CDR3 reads CASSLHPGEQFF. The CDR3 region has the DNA TGTGCCAGCAGCTTACATCCAGGTGAGCAGTTCTTC.